These T cell receptor beta chains were read from a single sample in a study of blood T cell repertoires in COVID-19. This table comes from immunoSEQ multiplex PCR, and its TCRdb copy is limited to in-frame clones, with some not included. The sample comprises 10,000 or so clones, around 77% of which are singletons, and approximately 40% rests with the top ten. The specimen was peripheral blood. These receptors were obtained from a human donor in a cohort sampled during active COVID-19. Both conserved end residues are part of each CDR3. D genes are given only for firm matches. Rows give clone size only sometimes, using once, few, many, or a class for an expanded clone.

clone size: .
D gene: TRBD2
J gene: TRBJ2-7
V gene: TRBV15
CDR3 DNA: TGTGCCACCAGCCAGTCGGGACGGGGGGGCAACTACGAGCAGTACTTC
CDR3 protein: CATSQSGRGGNYEQYF

clone size: few
D gene: .
J gene: TRBJ2-1
V gene: TRBV10-1
CDR3 DNA: TGCGCCAGCATCAACAGATCCTACAATGAGCAGTTCTTC
CDR3 protein: CASINRSYNEQFF

clone size: .
D gene: TRBD1
J gene: TRBJ1-5
V gene: TRBV6-5
CDR3 DNA: TGTGCCAGCAGCAACGACAGGGTTCAGCCCCAGCATTTT
CDR3 protein: CASSNDRVQPQHF

clone size: .
D gene: TRBD1
J gene: TRBJ1-2
V gene: TRBV19
CDR3 DNA: TGTGCCAGTACCAACAGGGGGCTCTATGGCTACACCTTC
CDR3 protein: CASTNRGLYGYTF

clone size: .
D gene: .
J gene: TRBJ2-3
V gene: TRBV21-1
CDR3 DNA: TGTGCCAGCAGCAAAGCGGGGGGGCCTGATACCACAGATACGCAGTATTTT
CDR3 protein: CASSKAGGPDTTDTQYF

clone size: .
D gene: TRBD1
J gene: TRBJ1-2
V gene: TRBV2
CDR3 DNA: TGTGCCAGCAGTAGTACAGGGGGTTCCAACTATGGCTACACCTTC
CDR3 protein: CASSSTGGSNYGYTF

clone size: .
D gene: .
J gene: TRBJ1-2
V gene: TRBV28
CDR3 DNA: TGTGCCAGCAGTTTGGGGGCAGGCCTATATGGCTACACCTTC
CDR3 protein: CASSLGAGLYGYTF

clone size: few
D gene: .
J gene: TRBJ2-3
V gene: TRBV27
CDR3 DNA: TGTGCCAGCAGTCCACACTCCAGGGAAACGCAGTATTTT
CDR3 protein: CASSPHSRETQYF

clone size: once
D gene: TRBD2
J gene: TRBJ2-7
V gene: TRBV4-1
CDR3 DNA: TGCGCCAGCAGCCAAGCAACCGGGGGGACCGGACACCGGTGGGCCTACGAGCAGTACTTC
CDR3 protein: CASSQATGGTGHRWAYEQYF

clone size: .
D gene: .
J gene: TRBJ1-4
V gene: TRBV11-2
CDR3 DNA: TGTGCCAGCAGCTTAGACGGGAAGCAAGGTGAAAAACTGTTTTTT
CDR3 protein: CASSLDGKQGEKLFF

clone size: .
D gene: .
J gene: TRBJ1-1
V gene: TRBV7-2
CDR3 DNA: TGTGCCAGCAGCTTAGATCAAGGGGATGGTGAAGCTTTCTTT
CDR3 protein: CASSLDQGDGEAFF

clone size: few
D gene: TRBD1
J gene: TRBJ1-5
V gene: TRBV4-3
CDR3 DNA: TGCGCCAGCAGCCAAGGGCTCGGGACAGGTGGGGATCAGCCCCAGCATTTT
CDR3 protein: CASSQGLGTGGDQPQHF

clone size: .
D gene: TRBD2
J gene: TRBJ2-5
V gene: TRBV2
CDR3 DNA: TGTGCCAGCAGTGGGGGAGGGACTACCCAAGAGACCCAGTACTTC
CDR3 protein: CASSGGGTTQETQYF

clone size: .
D gene: TRBD1
J gene: TRBJ1-2
V gene: TRBV4-3
CDR3 DNA: TGCGCCAGCAGCCGTGGAGGGGGCCCCACTAACTATGGCTACACCTTC
CDR3 protein: CASSRGGGPTNYGYTF

clone size: .
D gene: .
J gene: TRBJ2-7
V gene: TRBV12-5
CDR3 DNA: TGTGCTAGTGGTTTCCTAGCCCCCCCCGGGATCCCTATGGAGTACTTC
CDR3 protein: CASGFLAPPGIPMEYF

clone size: medium-sized
D gene: .
J gene: TRBJ2-1
V gene: TRBV4-1
CDR3 DNA: TGCGCCAGCAGCCAAGACGGGTACAATGAGCAGTTCTTC
CDR3 protein: CASSQDGYNEQFF

clone size: .
D gene: .
J gene: TRBJ1-5
V gene: TRBV5-6
CDR3 DNA: TGTGCCAGCAGCTTGGGACAAGTCGATCAGCCCCAGCATTTT
CDR3 protein: CASSLGQVDQPQHF

clone size: .
D gene: .
J gene: TRBJ1-3
V gene: TRBV7-8
CDR3 DNA: TGTGCCAGCAGCTTAGCGGGCCAGGTTGAAAACACCATATATTTT
CDR3 protein: CASSLAGQVENTIYF

clone size: few
D gene: TRBD1
J gene: TRBJ1-2
V gene: TRBV6-7
CDR3 DNA: TGTGCCAGCAGTTACGTGGACAGGGTGAGCTATGGCTACACCTTC
CDR3 protein: CASSYVDRVSYGYTF

clone size: few
D gene: TRBD2
J gene: TRBJ2-7
V gene: TRBV5-1
CDR3 DNA: TGCGCCAGCAGCCTGTTGGCGGGGGGACCGGGGGAGCAGTACTTC
CDR3 protein: CASSLLAGGPGEQYF

clone size: .
D gene: TRBD1
J gene: TRBJ1-4
V gene: TRBV7-9
CDR3 DNA: TGTGCCAGCAGCTTAGCGGAGACAGGGGGAGAAAAACTGTTTTTT
CDR3 protein: CASSLAETGGEKLFF

clone size: .
D gene: .
J gene: TRBJ2-7
V gene: TRBV6-5
CDR3 DNA: TGTGCCAGCAGTTATCCCCCGGGCGAGCAGTACTTC
CDR3 protein: CASSYPPGEQYF

clone size: .
D gene: TRBD1
J gene: TRBJ2-7
V gene: TRBV7-9
CDR3 DNA: TGTGCCAGCAGCAACCGGGACAGGCTCTACGAGCAGTACTTC
CDR3 protein: CASSNRDRLYEQYF

clone size: once
D gene: .
J gene: TRBJ2-2
V gene: TRBV30
CDR3 DNA: TGTGCCTTGGACACCAACACCGGGGAGCTGTTTTTT
CDR3 protein: CALDTNTGELFF

clone size: few
D gene: TRBD1
J gene: TRBJ1-5
V gene: TRBV6-6
CDR3 DNA: TGTGCCAGCAGTCCAGCCGGACAGGGCGCAGGAAATCAGCCCCAGCATTTT
CDR3 protein: CASSPAGQGAGNQPQHF

clone size: .
D gene: .
J gene: TRBJ1-1
V gene: TRBV27
CDR3 DNA: TGTGCCAGCAGTTTACACAGGGTCAGTGAAGCTTTCTTT
CDR3 protein: CASSLHRVSEAFF

clone size: .
D gene: .
J gene: TRBJ1-1
V gene: TRBV12-3/TRBV12-4
CDR3 DNA: TGTGCCAGCACCTCAGGACAGCTTGAAGCTTTCTTT
CDR3 protein: CASTSGQLEAFF

clone size: once
D gene: TRBD1
J gene: TRBJ2-5
V gene: TRBV28
CDR3 DNA: TGTGCCAGCAGGCTAAGGACAGGGGGCTGGGAGACCCAGTACTTC
CDR3 protein: CASRLRTGGWETQYF

clone size: .
D gene: .
J gene: TRBJ2-7
V gene: TRBV27
CDR3 DNA: TGTGCCAGCAGACCGACAAGTATCTACGAGCAGTACTTC
CDR3 protein: CASRPTSIYEQYF

clone size: .
D gene: TRBD1
J gene: TRBJ1-5
V gene: TRBV27
CDR3 DNA: TGTGCCAGCAGTCTAAAACCGACAGGGGCGGGCAATCAGCCCCAGCATTTT
CDR3 protein: CASSLKPTGAGNQPQHF

clone size: .
D gene: .
J gene: TRBJ2-7
V gene: TRBV3-1/TRBV3-2
CDR3 DNA: TGTGCCAGCAGCCAAGCCTCGAGCTCCTACGAGCAGTACTTC
CDR3 protein: CASSQASSSYEQYF

clone size: .
D gene: .
J gene: TRBJ1-5
V gene: TRBV3-1/TRBV3-2
CDR3 DNA: TGTGCCAGCAGCCAAGAAGAGAGGGCTGATAGCAATCAGCCCCAGCATTTT
CDR3 protein: CASSQEERADSNQPQHF

clone size: few
D gene: TRBD2
J gene: TRBJ2-1
V gene: TRBV10-3
CDR3 DNA: TGTGCCATCAGTGAGCCAGGGACTAATTGGAATGAGCAGTTCTTC
CDR3 protein: CAISEPGTNWNEQFF

clone size: .
D gene: TRBD1
J gene: TRBJ1-6
V gene: TRBV30
CDR3 DNA: TGTGCCTGGACCAGAACAGGGGCCGGCATTCTTAATTCACCCCTCCACTTT
CDR3 protein: CAWTRTGAGILNSPLHF

clone size: .
D gene: .
J gene: TRBJ1-2
V gene: TRBV15
CDR3 DNA: TGTGCCACCAGCGCCAGTGGAGGGCAGGCGAAATCTGGCTACACCTTC
CDR3 protein: CATSASGGQAKSGYTF

clone size: .
D gene: .
J gene: TRBJ1-4
V gene: TRBV5-1
CDR3 DNA: TGCGCCAGCAGCTTGGCCGGAGGGAGCGGAACTAATGAAAAACTGTTTTTT
CDR3 protein: CASSLAGGSGTNEKLFF

clone size: once
D gene: .
J gene: TRBJ1-1
V gene: TRBV4-2
CDR3 DNA: TGTGCCAGCAGGACGACCAGGGACACTGAAGCTTTCTTT
CDR3 protein: CASRTTRDTEAFF

clone size: .
D gene: TRBD1
J gene: TRBJ1-2
V gene: TRBV9
CDR3 DNA: TGTGCCAGCAGCGTGACAGGGAACTATGGCTACACCTTC
CDR3 protein: CASSVTGNYGYTF

clone size: .
D gene: .
J gene: TRBJ1-6
V gene: TRBV7-9
CDR3 DNA: TGTGCCAGCAGCTCGCCCAGGAGGTATAATTCACCCCTCCACTTT
CDR3 protein: CASSSPRRYNSPLHF

clone size: .
D gene: .
J gene: TRBJ1-3
V gene: TRBV28
CDR3 DNA: TGTGCCAGCAGTTTGCGGGTAGGGACTACTGGAAACACCATATATTTT
CDR3 protein: CASSLRVGTTGNTIYF

clone size: .
D gene: .
J gene: TRBJ2-5
V gene: TRBV5-1
CDR3 DNA: TGCGCCAGCAGCTTGATGGGCCGGGATTTAGAGACCCAGTACTTC
CDR3 protein: CASSLMGRDLETQYF

clone size: .
D gene: .
J gene: TRBJ1-4
V gene: TRBV5-1
CDR3 DNA: TGCGCCAGCAGCTTGGGACAGCTTAATGAAAAACTGTTTTTT
CDR3 protein: CASSLGQLNEKLFF

clone size: few
D gene: .
J gene: TRBJ1-6
V gene: TRBV7-6
CDR3 DNA: TGTGCCAGCAGCGCACGACAGCTTTCTAATTCACCCCTCCACTTT
CDR3 protein: CASSARQLSNSPLHF

clone size: .
D gene: TRBD2
J gene: TRBJ2-5
V gene: TRBV24-1
CDR3 DNA: TGTGCCACCAGTGAGGGGGGGCAAGAGACCCAGTACTTC
CDR3 protein: CATSEGGQETQYF

clone size: once
D gene: TRBD2
J gene: TRBJ2-5
V gene: TRBV3-1/TRBV3-2
CDR3 DNA: TGTGCCAGCAGCCAAGGGGGGGCTAGCGGGGGCCAGGGGGCCCAGTACTTC
CDR3 protein: CASSQGGASGGQGAQYF